This T cell receptor beta chain stems from a study of T cell responses to AZD1222 COVID-19 vaccine. The study, taken as a whole, reports: Only after the peak T cell response were repertoires sampled.

V lost 4 bases, J lost 0 bases, and 12 bases lay in between. Germline V gene sequence: CDR1 LGHDT, CDR2 YNNKEL (reference sequence). This CDR3 is built from 16 residues. Profiled with immunoSEQ multiplex PCR; TCRdb holds only in-frame clones, not every one. The profile shows 20,000 to 25,000 clones, 82% of them singletons. As to this clone: The antigen is not known.

This chain links TRBV3-1 (or the pseudogene TRBV3-2) with TRBJ1-4, with D unresolved. The input for sequencing was peripheral blood, taken on day 0 of AZD1222 vaccination. The source is an adult in good health. The CDR3 is CASSRQARTTNEKLFF. CDR3 nucleotides: TGTGCCAGCAGCCGTCAGGCTAGAACAACTAATGAAAAACTGTTTTTT.